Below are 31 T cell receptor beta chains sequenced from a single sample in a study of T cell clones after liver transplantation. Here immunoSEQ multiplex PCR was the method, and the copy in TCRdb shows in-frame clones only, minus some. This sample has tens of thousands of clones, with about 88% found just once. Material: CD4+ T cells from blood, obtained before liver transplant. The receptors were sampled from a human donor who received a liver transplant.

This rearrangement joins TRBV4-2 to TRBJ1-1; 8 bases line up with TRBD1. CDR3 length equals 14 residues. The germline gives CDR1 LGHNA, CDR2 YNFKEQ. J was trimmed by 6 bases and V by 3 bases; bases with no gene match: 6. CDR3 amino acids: CASSHGGQGSEAFF. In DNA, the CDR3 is TGTGCCAGCAGCCATGGCGGACAGGGCTCTGAAGCTTTCTTT.

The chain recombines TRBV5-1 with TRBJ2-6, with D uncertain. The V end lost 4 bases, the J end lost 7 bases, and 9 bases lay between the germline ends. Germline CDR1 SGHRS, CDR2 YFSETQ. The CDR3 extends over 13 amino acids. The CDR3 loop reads CASSHLGANVLTF. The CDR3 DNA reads TGCGCCAGCAGCCACCTGGGCGCCAACGTCCTGACTTTC.

The chain's CDR3 is CASSRPFSGTSNEQYF. The CDR3 region has the DNA TGTGCCAGCAGCAGGCCGTTTTCCGGGACTAGTAACGAGCAGTACTTC. This sequence joins TRBV21-1 and TRBJ2-7; TRBD2, as called in the table, went unchecked against the DNA. TRBV21-1 is tagged as a pseudogene. This CDR3 region has 16 residues.

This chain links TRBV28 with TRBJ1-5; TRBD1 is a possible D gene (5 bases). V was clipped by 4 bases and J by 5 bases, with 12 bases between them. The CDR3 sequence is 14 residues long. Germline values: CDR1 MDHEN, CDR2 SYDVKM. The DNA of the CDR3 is TGTGCCAGCAGTTCCCAGGGTCACTATCAGCCCCAGCATTTT. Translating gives CASSSQGHYQPQHF.

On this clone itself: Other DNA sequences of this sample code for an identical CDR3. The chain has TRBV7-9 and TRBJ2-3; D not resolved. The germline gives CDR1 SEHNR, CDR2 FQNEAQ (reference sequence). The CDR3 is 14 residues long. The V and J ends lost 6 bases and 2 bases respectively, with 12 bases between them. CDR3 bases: TGTGCCAGCAGTTTACGAACAGTCACAGATACGCAGTATTTT. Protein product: CASSLRTVTDTQYF.

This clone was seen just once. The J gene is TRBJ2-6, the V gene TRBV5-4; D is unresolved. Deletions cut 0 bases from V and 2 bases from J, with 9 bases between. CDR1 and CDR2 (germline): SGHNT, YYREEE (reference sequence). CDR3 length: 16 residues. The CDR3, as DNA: TGTGCCAGCAGCTTGGGGGCTCTACCTGGGGCCAACGTCCTGACTTTC. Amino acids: CASSLGALPGANVLTF. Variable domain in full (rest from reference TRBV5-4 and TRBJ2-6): ETGVTQSPTHLIKTRGQQVTLRCSSQSGHNTVSWYQQALGQGPQFIFQYYREEENGRGNFPPRFSGLQFPNYSSELNVNALELDDSALYLCASSLGALPGANVLTFGAGSRLTVL.

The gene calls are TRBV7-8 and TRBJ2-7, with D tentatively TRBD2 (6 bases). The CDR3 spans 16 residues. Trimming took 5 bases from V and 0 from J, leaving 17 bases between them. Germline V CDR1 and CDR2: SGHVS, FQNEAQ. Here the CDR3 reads CASSRTAGPSSYEQYF. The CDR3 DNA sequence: TGTGCCAGCAGCCGAACAGCGGGCCCCAGCTCCTACGAGCAGTACTTC.

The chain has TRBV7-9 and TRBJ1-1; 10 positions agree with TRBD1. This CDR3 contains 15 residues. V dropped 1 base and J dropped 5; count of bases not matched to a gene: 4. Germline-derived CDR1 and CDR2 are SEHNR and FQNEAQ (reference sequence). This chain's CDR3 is CASSLGTGGGTEAFF. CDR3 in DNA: TGTGCCAGCAGCTTAGGGACAGGGGGAGGTACTGAAGCTTTCTTT. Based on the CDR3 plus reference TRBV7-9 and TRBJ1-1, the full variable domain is DTGVSQNPRHKITKRGQNVTFRCDPISEHNRLYWYRQTLGQGPEFLTYFQNEAQLEKSRLLSDRFSAERPKGSFSTLEIQRTEQGDSAMYLCASSLGTGGGTEAFFGQGTRLTVV.

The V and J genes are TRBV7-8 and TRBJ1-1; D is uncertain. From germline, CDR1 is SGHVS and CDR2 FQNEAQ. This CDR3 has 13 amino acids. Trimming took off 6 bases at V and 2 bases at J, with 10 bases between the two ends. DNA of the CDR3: TGTGCCAGCAGTACGGGGATAAACACTGAAGCTTTCTTT. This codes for CASSTGINTEAFF.

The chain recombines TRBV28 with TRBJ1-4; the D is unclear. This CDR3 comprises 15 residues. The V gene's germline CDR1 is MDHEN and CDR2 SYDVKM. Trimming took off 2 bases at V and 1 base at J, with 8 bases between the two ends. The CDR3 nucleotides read TGTGCCAGCAGTTTAGGCGTGGGAACTAATGAAAAACTGTTTTTT. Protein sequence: CASSLGVGTNEKLFF.

The CDR3: CASSLARGAQAGYTF. CDR3 DNA: TGTGCCAGCAGCTTAGCGCGGGGGGCCCAGGCGGGCTACACCTTC. This chain links TRBV7-2 with TRBJ1-2; possibly TRBD1 for D (6 bases). The V and J ends lost 0 bases and 8 bases respectively, with 16 bases between them. The CDR3 has 15 residues. Germline CDR1 and CDR2: SGHTA and FQGNSA.

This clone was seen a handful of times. The CDR3 protein is CASSIQQGTEAFF. The CDR3 DNA reads as TGTGCCAGTAGTATCCAGCAGGGAACTGAAGCTTTCTTT. The rearrangement links TRBV19 to TRBJ1-1; D is perhaps TRBD1 (5 bases). Deletions cut 3 bases from V and 5 bases from J, with 10 bases between. The CDR3 has 13 amino acids. Germline V gene sequence: CDR1 LNHDA, CDR2 SQIVND (reference sequence).

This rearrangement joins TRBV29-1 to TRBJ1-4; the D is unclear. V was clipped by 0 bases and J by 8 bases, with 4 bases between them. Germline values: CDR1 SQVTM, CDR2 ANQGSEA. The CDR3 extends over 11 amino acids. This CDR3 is CSVEEGEKLFF. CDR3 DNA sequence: TGCAGCGTTGAAGAGGGGGAAAAACTGTTTTTT.

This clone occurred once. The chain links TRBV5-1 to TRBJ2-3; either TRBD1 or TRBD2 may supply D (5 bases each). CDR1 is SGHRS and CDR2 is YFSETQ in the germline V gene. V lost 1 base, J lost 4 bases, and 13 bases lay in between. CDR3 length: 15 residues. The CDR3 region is CASSLWGNRADTQYF. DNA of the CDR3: TGCGCCAGCAGCTTGTGGGGGAATCGGGCAGATACGCAGTATTTT.

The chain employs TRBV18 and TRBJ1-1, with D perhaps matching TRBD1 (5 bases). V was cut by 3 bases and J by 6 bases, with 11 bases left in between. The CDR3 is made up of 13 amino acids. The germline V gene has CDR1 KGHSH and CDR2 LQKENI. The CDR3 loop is CASSPQGWAEAFF. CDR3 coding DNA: TGTGCCAGCTCACCCCAGGGATGGGCTGAAGCTTTCTTT.

The CDR3 protein is CASSRAGSTDTQYF. In DNA, the CDR3 is TGTGCCAGCAGCCGAGCCGGGAGCACAGATACGCAGTATTTT. This sequence joins TRBV5-8 and TRBJ2-3, with D unclear. V shed 4 bases and J shed 0 bases, with 9 bases lying between them. The CDR3 is 14 amino acids. Germline CDR1 is SGHTS and CDR2 is YDEGEE.

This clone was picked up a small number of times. CDR3 bases: TGTGCCAGTAGTAATGGGACAGGGGAAGGCTACACCTTC. Its protein is CASSNGTGEGYTF. The V and J genes are TRBV19 and TRBJ1-2, with 10 bases aligning to TRBD1. Germline V gene data show CDR1 as LNHDA and CDR2 as SQIVND (reference sequence). This CDR3 has 13 residues. The junction had 4 bases not matched to a gene; V was cut back by 4 bases and J by 8 bases.

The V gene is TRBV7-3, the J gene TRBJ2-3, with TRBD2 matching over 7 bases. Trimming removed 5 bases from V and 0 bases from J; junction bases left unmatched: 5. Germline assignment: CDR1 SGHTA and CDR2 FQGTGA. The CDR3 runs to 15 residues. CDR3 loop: CASSQSGTSTDTQYF. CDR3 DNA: TGTGCCAGCAGCCAGAGCGGGACTAGCACAGATACGCAGTATTTT.

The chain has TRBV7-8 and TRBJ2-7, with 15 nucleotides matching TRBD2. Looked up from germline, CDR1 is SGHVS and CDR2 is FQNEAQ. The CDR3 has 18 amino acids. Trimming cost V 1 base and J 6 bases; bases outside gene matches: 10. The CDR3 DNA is TGTGCCAGCAGCTTAGGATGGACTAGCGGGAGGGCCGCGGGCGAGCAGTACTTC. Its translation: CASSLGWTSGRAAGEQYF.

As DNA, the CDR3 is TGTGCCAGCTCACCAGGGCAGGGCGCCGAAAAACTGTTTTTT. It specifies CASSPGQGAEKLFF. The rearrangement uses TRBV18 and TRBJ1-4; D might be TRBD1 (5 bases). Germline CDR1 and CDR2: KGHSH and LQKENI. V was pared by 2 bases and J by 8 bases, with 12 bases between. This CDR3 has 14 amino acids.

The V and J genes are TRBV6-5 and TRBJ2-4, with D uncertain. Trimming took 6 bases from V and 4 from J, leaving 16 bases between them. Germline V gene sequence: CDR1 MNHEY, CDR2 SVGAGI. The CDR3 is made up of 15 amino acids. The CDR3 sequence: CASRAAAPTKNIQYF. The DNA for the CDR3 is TGTGCCAGCAGGGCTGCGGCACCTACTAAAAACATTCAGTACTTC.

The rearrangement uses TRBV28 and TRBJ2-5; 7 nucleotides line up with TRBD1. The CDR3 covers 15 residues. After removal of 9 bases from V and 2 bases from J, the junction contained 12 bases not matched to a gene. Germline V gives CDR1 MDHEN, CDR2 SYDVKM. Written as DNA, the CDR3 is TGTGCCAGTTTTCGACAGGGCGCTAGGCAAGAGACCCAGTACTTC. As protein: CASFRQGARQETQYF.

The CDR3 DNA reads as TGTGCCAGCAGCCTCCGGGACAGGGGGTCAAACATTCAGTACTTC. Its protein product is CASSLRDRGSNIQYF. The chain joins TRBV25-1 to TRBJ2-4, with 11 positions matching TRBD1. From germline, CDR1 is MGHDK and CDR2 SYGVNS. The CDR3 contains 15 residues. Losses at the gene ends were 6 bases for V and 6 bases for J; bases not matched to a gene: 7.

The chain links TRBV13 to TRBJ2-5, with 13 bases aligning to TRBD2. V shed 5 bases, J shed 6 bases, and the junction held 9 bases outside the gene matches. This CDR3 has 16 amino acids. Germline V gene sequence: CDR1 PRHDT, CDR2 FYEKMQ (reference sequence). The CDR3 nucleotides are TGTGCCAGCAGCCGAGGACTAGCGGGAGCCCCACAGACCCAGTACTTC. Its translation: CASSRGLAGAPQTQYF.

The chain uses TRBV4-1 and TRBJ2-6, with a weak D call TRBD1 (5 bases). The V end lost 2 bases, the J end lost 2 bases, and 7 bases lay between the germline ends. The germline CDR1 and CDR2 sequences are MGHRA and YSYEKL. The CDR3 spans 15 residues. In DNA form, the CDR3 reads TGCGCCAGCAGCCAATCAGGGCCTGGGGCCAACGTCCTGACTTTC. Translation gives CASSQSGPGANVLTF.

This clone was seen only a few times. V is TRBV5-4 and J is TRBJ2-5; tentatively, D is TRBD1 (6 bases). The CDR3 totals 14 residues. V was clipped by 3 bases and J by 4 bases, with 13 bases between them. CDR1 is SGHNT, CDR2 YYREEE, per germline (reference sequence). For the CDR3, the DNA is TGTGCCAGCAGCTCCCGGGACAAAGGAGAGACCCAGTACTTC. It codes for CASSSRDKGETQYF.

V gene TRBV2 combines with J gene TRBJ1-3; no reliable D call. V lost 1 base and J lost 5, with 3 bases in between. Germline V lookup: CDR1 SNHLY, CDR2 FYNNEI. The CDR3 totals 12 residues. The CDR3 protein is CASSEDRNTIYF. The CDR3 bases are TGTGCCAGCAGTGAAGACCGAAACACCATATATTTT.

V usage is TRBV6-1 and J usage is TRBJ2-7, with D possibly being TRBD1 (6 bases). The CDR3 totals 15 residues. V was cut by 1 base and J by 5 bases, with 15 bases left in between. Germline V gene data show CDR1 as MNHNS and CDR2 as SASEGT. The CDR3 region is CASSEGGRGDNEQYF. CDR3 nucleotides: TGTGCCAGCAGTGAAGGGGGCAGGGGCGATAACGAGCAGTACTTC.

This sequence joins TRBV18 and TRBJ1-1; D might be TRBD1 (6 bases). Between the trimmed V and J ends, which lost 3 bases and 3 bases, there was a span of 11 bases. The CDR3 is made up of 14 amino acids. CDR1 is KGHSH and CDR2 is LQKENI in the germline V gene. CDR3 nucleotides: TGTGCCAGCTCACCGGAAGGGGGGCACACTGAAGCTTTCTTT. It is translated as CASSPEGGHTEAFF.

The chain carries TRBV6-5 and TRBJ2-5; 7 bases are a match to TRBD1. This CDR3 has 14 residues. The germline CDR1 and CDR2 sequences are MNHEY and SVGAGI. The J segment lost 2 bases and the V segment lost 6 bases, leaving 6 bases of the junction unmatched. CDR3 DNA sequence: TGTGCCAGCAGACCACCGGGACAGCAAGAGACCCAGTACTTC. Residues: CASRPPGQQETQYF.

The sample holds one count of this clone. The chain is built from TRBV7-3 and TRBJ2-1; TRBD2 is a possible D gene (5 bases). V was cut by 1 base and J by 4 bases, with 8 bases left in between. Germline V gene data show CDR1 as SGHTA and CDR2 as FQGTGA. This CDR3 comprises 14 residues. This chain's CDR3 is CASSLSPGYNEQFF. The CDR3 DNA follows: TGTGCCAGCAGCTTAAGCCCGGGGTACAATGAGCAGTTCTTC.